The 5 T cell receptor beta chains listed next were all sequenced from one sample in a study of blood T cell repertoires in COVID-19. Clones were read by immunoSEQ multiplex PCR, and TCRdb kept only the in-frame ones, dropping some. The data contain around 220,000 clones, roughly 82% of them singletons. Sequenced sample: peripheral blood. The receptors originated from a woman aged 80 or over with active or convalescent COVID-19.

V usage is TRBV2 and J usage is TRBJ2-1; 8 nucleotides align to TRBD1. V shed 6 bases, J shed 6 bases, and the junction held 25 bases outside the gene matches. CDR3 length: 20 amino acids. Germline V gene data show CDR1 as SNHLY and CDR2 as FYNNEI. DNA of the CDR3: TGTGCCAGCAGCCGAACAAACACCAACACAGGGGGTAAGAGCGGCAATGAGCAGTTCTTC. It specifies CASSRTNTNTGGKSGNEQFF.

This chain links TRBV5-6 with TRBJ1-6, with a possible D match to TRBD1 (5 bases). In germline, CDR1 is SGHDT, CDR2 YYEEEE. The CDR3 contains 16 residues. V shed 1 base and J shed 3 bases, with 11 bases lying between them. The CDR3 loop is CASSLSRGNYNSPLHF. Here the CDR3 DNA reads TGTGCCAGCAGCTTGTCTCGGGGGAACTATAATTCACCCCTCCACTTT.

The chain combines TRBV18 with TRBJ2-6, with D tentatively TRBD1 (5 bases). This CDR3 has 15 amino acids. Trimming stripped 6 bases from V and 0 bases from J, with 9 bases between. Looked up from germline, CDR1 is KGHSH and CDR2 is LQKENI. The CDR3 DNA reads TGTGCCAGCTCTCGTGACAGCTCTGGGGCCAACGTCCTGACTTTC. Encoded protein: CASSRDSSGANVLTF.

The V call is TRBV24-1, the J call TRBJ1-2, with D tentatively TRBD1 (5 bases). The germline V gene has CDR1 KGHDR and CDR2 SFDVKD. The V and J ends lost 5 bases and 0 bases respectively, with 12 bases between them. The CDR3 is 15 residues long. The chain's CDR3 is CATSGSTGSNYGYTF. CDR3 nucleotide sequence: TGTGCCACCAGTGGGTCTACAGGTTCTAACTATGGCTACACCTTC.

This clone was seen a single time. One end of the junction varies from germline; a read error may be responsible. The chain combines TRBV7-9 with TRBJ2-7; D is perhaps TRBD2 (5 bases). This CDR3 is 14 amino acids long. Germline CDR1 is SEHNR and CDR2 is FQNEAQ (reference sequence). CDR3: CASSLATPVDEQYF. Written as DNA, the CDR3 is TGTGCCAGCAGCCTAGCTACGCCGGTTGACGAGCAGTACTTC.